This TCR beta chain was retrieved from a study of T cell repertoires in cytomegalovirus infection. Background on the study: Public signatures in TCR beta pointed to CMV infection and matching HLA type. General observations from the study: Individuals carrying CMV plus the relevant HLA were identified by cumulative frequency of public TCR beta families. CMV-specific TCR beta clonotypes restricted by HLA-C were the ones dominating the ex vivo response.

CDR1 LNHDA and CDR2 SQIVND come from the germline V gene (reference sequence). The CDR3 sequence is 13 residues long. The V gene lost 4 bases and the J gene lost 2 bases, with 8 bases spanning the gap. Each CDR3 protein is one row after TCRdb ran MiXCR on the reads. The table lists about 210,000 distinct CDR3 sequences, 6.5% of them singletons. This clonotype turned up a few times. Its matching antigen is unknown. The V gene is TRBV19, the J gene TRBJ1-1; no reliable D call. Sequencing was performed on PBMCs. The TCR comes from a human donor in good health (CMV status not recorded). Some clones in this sample may be carry-over from other donors' samples. CDR3: CASSTYLNTEAFF. The CDR3 region has the DNA TGTGCCAGTAGTACCTATCTTAACACTGAAGCTTTCTTT.